Below, 30 T cell receptor beta chains from the same sample are listed, as sequenced in a study of T cell changes during pregnancy in multiple sclerosis. Assay: immunoSEQ multiplex PCR; the TCRdb copy retains only in-frame clones and omits some. This sample carries 40,000 to 45,000 clones, roughly 87% of them seen once, and the ten largest clones take 1.2%. The sequencing here drew on CD4+ T cells from peripheral blood mononuclear cells, taken in the first trimester of pregnancy. The receptor set was obtained from a female donor with multiple sclerosis, enrolled in a pregnancy study.

This clone was seen just once. This rearrangement joins TRBV5-4 to TRBJ1-2, with unresolved D. From germline, CDR1 is SGHNT and CDR2 YYREEE (reference sequence). V was pared by 2 bases and J by 7 bases, with 12 bases between. This CDR3 contains 13 residues. As DNA, the CDR3 is TGTGCCAGCAGCTTTGGGGAACGGGGTGGCTACACCTTC. This encodes CASSFGERGGYTF.

Of note for this clone: At one boundary the junction diverges from the germline segment, which might be a read error. CDR3 DNA sequence: TGCGGGACAGGGGGTTACACTGAAGCTTTCTTT. This gives the protein CGTGGYTEAFF. The chain uses TRBV28 and TRBJ1-1; 11 bases line up with TRBD1. This CDR3 has 11 amino acids. Germline CDR1 reads MDHEN; CDR2 reads SYDVKM.

V usage is TRBV2 and J usage is TRBJ2-3, with TRBD2 matching 14 bases. V dropped 8 bases and J dropped 6; count of bases not matched to a gene: 4. The CDR3 runs 14 residues. Germline CDR1 and CDR2: SNHLY and FYNNEI. CDR3 DNA sequence: TGTGCCAGCTCGGGACTAGCGGGAGTGGATACGCAGTATTTT. Residues: CASSGLAGVDTQYF.

This chain joins TRBV7-2 and TRBJ1-4, with TRBD1 matching 9 bases. The CDR3 sequence is 15 residues long. Germline V gene sequence: CDR1 SGHTA, CDR2 FQGNSA. The trim removed 8 bases at V and 7 bases at J, leaving 11 bases unmatched. The CDR3 loop reads CASRNPGQGTEKLFF. CDR3 coding DNA: TGTGCCAGCCGCAACCCGGGACAGGGCACTGAAAAACTGTTTTTT.

This CDR3 reads CASTTYNEQFF. CDR3 sequence (DNA): TGCGCCAGTACCACTTACAATGAGCAGTTCTTC. The chain recombines TRBV4-1 with TRBJ2-1; no clear D. The germline V and J ends were trimmed by 9 bases and 4 bases, with 7 bases remaining between them. The CDR3 length is 11 residues. The germline V gene encodes CDR1 MGHRA and CDR2 YSYEKL.

The rearrangement uses TRBV10-3 and TRBJ1-3, with 11 positions matching TRBD1. From germline, CDR1 is ENHRY and CDR2 SYGVKD. The CDR3 runs 17 residues. J was trimmed by 0 bases and V by 5 bases; bases with no gene match: 6. Written as DNA, the CDR3 is TGTGCCATCAGTCCCTTGGGGACAGGGGGCTCTGGAAACACCATATATTTT. This translates into CAISPLGTGGSGNTIYF.

The CDR3 spells CAINPGQGYEQYF. CDR3 nucleotides: TGTGCCATCAATCCGGGACAGGGTTACGAGCAGTACTTC. This chain joins TRBV10-3 and TRBJ2-7, with 9 bases aligning to TRBD1. The germline CDR1 and CDR2 sequences are ENHRY and SYGVKD. This CDR3 contains 13 residues. V trimming: 7 bases; J trimming: 4 bases; junction bases outside the gene matches: 5.

CDR3 sequence reads: CASSLRTDMNTEAFF. DNA of the CDR3: TGTGCCAGCAGCCTCAGGACAGACATGAACACTGAAGCTTTCTTT. The chain employs TRBV9 and TRBJ1-1; D perhaps matches TRBD1 (6 bases). Germline CDR1 reads SGDLS; CDR2 reads YYNGEE. V was shortened by 4 bases and J by 0 bases, with 13 bases between the two germline ends. The CDR3 is 15 amino acids.

This clone counts as medium-sized. The rearrangement joins TRBV6-6 to TRBJ2-2; 8 nucleotides agree with TRBD2. Germline V gene sequence: CDR1 MNHNY, CDR2 SVGAGI (reference sequence). The CDR3 contains 12 residues. J gave up 7 bases and V 6 bases, and 1 base lay outside the gene matches. CDR3 in DNA: TGTGCCAGCAGCCGGGAGGGCGGGGAGCTGTTTTTT. Translated, it gives CASSREGGELFF.

The chain couples TRBV6-5 to TRBJ2-3; no clear D gene. The ends were cut back, 0 bases at V and 0 bases at J, with 4 bases in the middle. Per the germline V gene, CDR1 is MNHEY and CDR2 is SVGAGI. This CDR3 spans 14 amino acids. CDR3 sequence reads: CASSYSFSTDTQYF. The CDR3, as DNA: TGTGCCAGCAGTTACTCCTTCAGCACAGATACGCAGTATTTT.

The chain carries TRBV11-3 and TRBJ1-5; D remains ambiguous. The length of the CDR3 is 17 residues. Trimming took off 1 base at V and 6 bases at J, with 19 bases between the two ends. Germline lookup yields CDR1 SGHNT and CDR2 YENEEA. CDR3 in DNA: TGTGCCAGCAGCTTAGGGGCGGATCCTTGGGAGGCTCAGCCCCAGCATTTT. This sequence encodes CASSLGADPWEAQPQHF.

V usage is TRBV9 and J usage is TRBJ2-7, with D maybe TRBD2 (6 bases). The CDR3 is made up of 15 amino acids. Germline V gene sequence: CDR1 SGDLS, CDR2 YYNGEE. V lost 1 base and J 0 bases, leaving 11 bases between the germline ends. The DNA for the CDR3 is TGTGCCAGCAGCGTACGGGACTCAAGCTCCTACGAGCAGTACTTC. As protein: CASSVRDSSSYEQYF.

This chain joins TRBV25-1 and TRBJ1-2; TRBD1 aligns across 8 bases. This CDR3 is built from 16 residues. Germline V gene lookup returns CDR1 MGHDK and CDR2 SYGVNS. Losses at the gene ends were 2 bases for V and 7 bases for J; bases not matched to a gene: 12. CDR3: CASSELSGGTGRGYTF. DNA for the CDR3: TGTGCCAGCAGTGAACTTTCCGGGGGGACAGGACGTGGCTACACCTTC.

This chain joins TRBV5-5 and TRBJ2-1; 7 bases are shared with TRBD2. The junction had 6 bases not matched to a gene; V was cut back by 1 base and J by 2 bases. The V gene's germline CDR1 is SGHKS and CDR2 YYEKEE (reference sequence). The CDR3 is 16 residues long. Here the CDR3 DNA reads TGTGCCAGCAGCTTGTGGCTAGCGGCTACCTACAATGAGCAGTTCTTC. It specifies CASSLWLAATYNEQFF.

V usage is TRBV19 and J usage is TRBJ2-6, with TRBD2 matching over 7 bases. Germline values: CDR1 LNHDA, CDR2 SQIVND (reference sequence). V lost 4 bases and J lost 0; bases outside the gene matches: 3. This CDR3 is 16 amino acids long. CDR3 protein: CASSKGGSSGANVLTF. The CDR3 nucleotides are TGTGCCAGTAGTAAAGGCGGGAGCTCTGGGGCCAACGTCCTGACTTTC.

The chain is built from TRBV9 and TRBJ2-5; 8 bases fit TRBD2. The CDR3 runs 16 residues. Germline CDR1 SGDLS, CDR2 YYNGEE. The V segment lost 2 bases and the J segment 4 bases; nucleotides outside the gene matches: 10. The CDR3 region has the DNA TGTGCCAGCAGCGTGGCCCCGGGGGGGGTGGGAGAGACCCAGTACTTC. Encoded protein: CASSVAPGGVGETQYF.

This clone was counted a single time. The chain employs TRBV18 and TRBJ1-2; possibly TRBD1 for D (5 bases). CDR1 is KGHSH, CDR2 LQKENI, per germline. This CDR3 is built from 14 residues. Trimming stripped 2 bases from V and 4 bases from J, with 11 bases between. This CDR3 is CASSPKDQGYGYTF. The CDR3 DNA sequence: TGTGCCAGCTCACCAAAGGATCAGGGCTATGGCTACACCTTC.

This rearrangement joins TRBV5-1 to TRBJ2-1; weak D call: TRBD2 (5 bases). CDR3 length: 16 amino acids. Trimming removed 4 bases from V and 2 bases from J, with 16 bases in between. CDR1 is SGHRS, CDR2 YFSETQ, per germline. The CDR3, as DNA: TGCGCCAGCAGCCGAGGGAACACCCAAACCTACAATGAGCAGTTCTTC. Protein product: CASSRGNTQTYNEQFF.

V and J are TRBV9 and TRBJ2-1, with D possibly matching TRBD2 (5 bases). The CDR3 length is 14 residues. The germline CDR1 and CDR2 sequences are SGDLS and YYNGEE. Trimming removed 6 bases from V and 4 bases from J, with 14 bases in between. The CDR3 nucleotides are TGTGCCAGCACCAGGAGGCTGGATTACAATGAGCAGTTCTTC. Its translation is CASTRRLDYNEQFF.

V is TRBV7-2 and J is TRBJ2-2, with TRBD1 matching 9 bases. The J segment lost 5 bases and the V segment lost 1 base, leaving 8 bases of the junction unmatched. Germline V gene data show CDR1 as SGHTA and CDR2 as FQGNSA. The CDR3 extends over 17 amino acids. The CDR3 spells CASSLVGGTGRTGELFF. Written as DNA, the CDR3 is TGTGCCAGCAGCTTAGTAGGGGGGACAGGGAGAACCGGGGAGCTGTTTTTT. Full variable domain (rest looked up from reference TRBV7-2 and TRBJ2-2): GAGVSQSPSNKVTEKGKDVELRCDPISGHTALYWYRQSLGQGLEFLIYFQGNSAPDKSGLPSDRFSAERTGGSVSTLTIQRTQQEDSAVYLCASSLVGGTGRTGELFFGEGSRLTVL.

The chain joins TRBV5-5 to TRBJ2-1; 10 bases are a match to TRBD2. Germline V lookup: CDR1 SGHKS, CDR2 YYEKEE (reference sequence). The CDR3 length is 16 residues. With V trimmed by 3 bases and J by 3 bases, 6 bases remained unmatched. CDR3 in amino acids: CASSSRTSGGYNEQFF. DNA for the CDR3: TGTGCCAGCAGCTCCCGGACTAGCGGAGGCTACAATGAGCAGTTCTTC.

This chain connects TRBV4-1 to TRBJ2-1, with TRBD2 identical over 9 bases. J lost 1 base, V lost 2 bases, and 3 bases had no gene match. CDR1 is MGHRA and CDR2 is YSYEKL in the germline V gene. The CDR3 consists of 16 residues. The CDR3 sequence: CASSQPLAGSYNEQFF. CDR3 nucleotides: TGCGCCAGCAGCCAACCCCTAGCGGGGTCCTACAATGAGCAGTTCTTC.

This clone was counted once. The CDR3 bases are TGTGCCAGCAGCCCATCCACCGGGACAGGACCGTACAATGAGCAGTTCTTC. Residues: CASSPSTGTGPYNEQFF. This chain joins TRBV11-2 and TRBJ2-1; 8 positions match TRBD1. The V and J ends lost 5 bases and 4 bases, in that order; junction bases with no gene match: 13. Germline values: CDR1 SGHAT, CDR2 FQNNGV. The CDR3 contains 17 residues.

This chain links TRBV11-3 with TRBJ2-7; 16 bases are shared with TRBD2. CDR1 is SGHNT, CDR2 YENEEA, per germline. Trimming removed 5 bases from V and 0 bases from J; junction bases left unmatched: 4. The CDR3 contains 17 residues. DNA of the CDR3: TGTGCCAGCAGCCCAGGGACTAGCGGGGGGGCCTCCTACGAGCAGTACTTC. Protein product: CASSPGTSGGASYEQYF.

V is TRBV6-5 and J is TRBJ2-7, with D perhaps matching TRBD2 (6 bases). The ends were cut back, 7 bases at V and 0 bases at J, with 10 bases in the middle. This CDR3 has 13 residues. Germline V gene lookup returns CDR1 MNHEY and CDR2 SVGAGI. CDR3: CASTRSGSYEQYF. The CDR3 nucleotides read TGTGCCAGCACCCGTAGCGGCTCCTACGAGCAGTACTTC.

The chain couples TRBV4-3 to TRBJ2-3; a possible D gene is TRBD1 (6 bases). In germline, CDR1 is LGHNA, CDR2 YSLEER. The CDR3 runs to 15 residues. V gave up 6 bases and J gave up 0 bases, with 13 bases separating them. Written as DNA, the CDR3 is TGCGCCAGCAGACAGGGATTCTCTAGCACAGATACGCAGTATTTT. It is translated as CASRQGFSSTDTQYF.

The gene calls are TRBV19 and TRBJ2-5; TRBD2 matches 9 bases. The CDR3 length is 17 residues. J gave up 4 bases and V 4 bases, and 13 bases lay outside the gene matches. Germline V CDR1 and CDR2: LNHDA, SQIVND (reference sequence). Here the CDR3 DNA reads TGTGCCAGTAGTACTGGAACGGCTAGCGGGATCGGAGAGACCCAGTACTTC. This translates into CASSTGTASGIGETQYF.

The chain recombines TRBV28 with TRBJ2-5; 10 positions agree with TRBD1. Per the germline V gene, CDR1 is MDHEN and CDR2 is SYDVKM. Losses at the gene ends were 6 bases for V and 5 bases for J; bases not matched to a gene: 9. The CDR3 sequence is 15 residues long. The CDR3 region is CASSWTGGLFETQYF. The CDR3 bases are TGTGCCAGCAGCTGGACAGGGGGTCTTTTCGAGACCCAGTACTTC.

V gene TRBV5-4 combines with J gene TRBJ1-1; a weak D match, TRBD1 (6 bases). The V end lost 4 bases, the J end lost 0 bases, and 13 bases lay between the germline ends. CDR3 length equals 15 residues. From germline, CDR1 is SGHNT and CDR2 YYREEE (reference sequence). DNA of the CDR3: TGTGCCAGCAGCCCCTCGACAGGAATGAACACTGAAGCTTTCTTT. Translation: CASSPSTGMNTEAFF. The whole variable domain, remainder taken from reference TRBV5-4 and TRBJ1-1, is ETGVTQSPTHLIKTRGQQVTLRCSSQSGHNTVSWYQQALGQGPQFIFQYYREEENGRGNFPPRFSGLQFPNYSSELNVNALELDDSALYLCASSPSTGMNTEAFFGQGTRLTVV.

V is TRBV28 and J is TRBJ2-2, with unresolved D. V shed 6 bases and J shed 6 bases, with 20 bases lying between them. The CDR3 covers 16 residues. Germline CDR1 and CDR2: MDHEN and SYDVKM. CDR3 nucleotides: TGTGCCAGCAGCCGTCTTACAGAGTGGCTGGCCGGGGAGCTGTTTTTT. Its translation is CASSRLTEWLAGELFF.